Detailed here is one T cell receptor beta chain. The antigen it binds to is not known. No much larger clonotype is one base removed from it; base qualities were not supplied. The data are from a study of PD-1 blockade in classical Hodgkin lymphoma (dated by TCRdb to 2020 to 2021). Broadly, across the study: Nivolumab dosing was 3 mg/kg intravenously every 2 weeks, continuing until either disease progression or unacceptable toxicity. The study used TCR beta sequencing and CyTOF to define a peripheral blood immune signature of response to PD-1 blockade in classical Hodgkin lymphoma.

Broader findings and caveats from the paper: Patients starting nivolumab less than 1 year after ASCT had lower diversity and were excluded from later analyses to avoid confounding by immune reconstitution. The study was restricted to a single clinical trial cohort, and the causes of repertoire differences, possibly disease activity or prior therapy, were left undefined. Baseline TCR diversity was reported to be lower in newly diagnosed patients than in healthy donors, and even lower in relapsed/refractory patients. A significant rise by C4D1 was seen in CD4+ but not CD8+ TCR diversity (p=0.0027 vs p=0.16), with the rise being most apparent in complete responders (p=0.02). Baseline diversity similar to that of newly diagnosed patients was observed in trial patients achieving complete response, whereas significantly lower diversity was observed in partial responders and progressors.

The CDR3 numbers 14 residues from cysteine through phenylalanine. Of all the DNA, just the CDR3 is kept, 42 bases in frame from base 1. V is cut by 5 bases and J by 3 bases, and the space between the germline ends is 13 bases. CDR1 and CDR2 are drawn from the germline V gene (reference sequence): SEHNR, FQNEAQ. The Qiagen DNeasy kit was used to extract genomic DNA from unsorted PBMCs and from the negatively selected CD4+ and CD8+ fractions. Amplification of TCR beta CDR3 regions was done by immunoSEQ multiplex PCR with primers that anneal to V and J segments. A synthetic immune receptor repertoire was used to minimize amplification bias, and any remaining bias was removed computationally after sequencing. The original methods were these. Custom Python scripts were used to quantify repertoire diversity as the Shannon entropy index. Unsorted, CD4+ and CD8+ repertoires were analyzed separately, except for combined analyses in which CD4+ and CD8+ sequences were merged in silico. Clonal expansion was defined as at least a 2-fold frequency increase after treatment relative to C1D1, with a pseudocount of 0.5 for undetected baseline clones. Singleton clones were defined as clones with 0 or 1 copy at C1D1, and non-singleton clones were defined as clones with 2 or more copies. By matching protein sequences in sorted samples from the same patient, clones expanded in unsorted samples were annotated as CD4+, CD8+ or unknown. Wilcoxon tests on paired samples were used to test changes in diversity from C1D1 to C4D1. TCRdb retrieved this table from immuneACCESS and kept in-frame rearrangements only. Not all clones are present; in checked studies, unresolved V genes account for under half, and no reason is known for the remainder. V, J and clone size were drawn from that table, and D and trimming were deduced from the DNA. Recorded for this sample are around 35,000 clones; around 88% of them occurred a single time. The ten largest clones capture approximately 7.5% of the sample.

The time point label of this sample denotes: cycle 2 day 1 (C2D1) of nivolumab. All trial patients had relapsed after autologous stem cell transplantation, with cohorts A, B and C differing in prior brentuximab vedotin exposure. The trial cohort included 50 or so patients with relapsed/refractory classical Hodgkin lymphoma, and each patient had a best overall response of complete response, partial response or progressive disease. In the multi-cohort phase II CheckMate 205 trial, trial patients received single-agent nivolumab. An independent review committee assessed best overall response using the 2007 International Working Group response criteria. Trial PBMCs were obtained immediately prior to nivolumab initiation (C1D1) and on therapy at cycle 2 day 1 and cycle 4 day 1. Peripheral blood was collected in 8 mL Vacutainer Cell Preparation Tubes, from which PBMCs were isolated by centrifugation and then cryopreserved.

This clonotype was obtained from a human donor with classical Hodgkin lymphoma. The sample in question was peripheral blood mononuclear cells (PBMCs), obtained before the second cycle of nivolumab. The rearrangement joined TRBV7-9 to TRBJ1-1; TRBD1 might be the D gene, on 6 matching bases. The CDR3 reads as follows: CASSEQGEYTEAFF. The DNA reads TGTGCCAGCAGCGAACAGGGAGAGTACACTGAAGCTTTCTTT.